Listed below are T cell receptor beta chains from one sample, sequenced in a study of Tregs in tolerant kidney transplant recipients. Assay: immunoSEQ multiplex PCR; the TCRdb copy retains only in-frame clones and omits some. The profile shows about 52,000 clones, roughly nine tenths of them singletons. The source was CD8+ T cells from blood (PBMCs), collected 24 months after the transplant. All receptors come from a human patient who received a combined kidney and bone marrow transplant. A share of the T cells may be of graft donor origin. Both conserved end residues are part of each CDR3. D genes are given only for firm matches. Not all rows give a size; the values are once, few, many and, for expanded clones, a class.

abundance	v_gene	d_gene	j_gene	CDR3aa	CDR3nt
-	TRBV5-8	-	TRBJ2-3	CASSRGLAQYF	TGTGCCAGCAGCAGAGGGTTGGCGCAGTATTTT
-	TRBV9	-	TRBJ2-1	CASSVGRNEQFF	TGTGCCAGCAGCGTCGGTCGCAATGAGCAGTTCTTC
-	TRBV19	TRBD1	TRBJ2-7	CASSAWTGRIHEQYF	TGTGCCAGTAGCGCTTGGACAGGGAGGATCCACGAGCAGTACTTC
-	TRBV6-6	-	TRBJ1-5	CASSSDAGEMNF	TGTGCCAGCAGTTCCGACGCAGGGGAAATGAATTTT
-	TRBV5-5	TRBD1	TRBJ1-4	CASSLRPGGGMNEKLFF	TGTGCCAGCAGCTTGAGACCAGGGGGCGGCATGAATGAAAAACTGTTTTTT
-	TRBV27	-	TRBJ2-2	CASSWGKLTTGELFF	TGTGCCAGCAGTTGGGGCAAACTAACCACCGGGGAGCTGTTTTTT
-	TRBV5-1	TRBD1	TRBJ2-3	CASSPAGTGGDTQYF	TGCGCCAGCAGCCCAGCCGGGACAGGGGGTGATACGCAGTATTTT
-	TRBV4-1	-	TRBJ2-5	CASSQVGPWVGGETQYF	TGCGCCAGCAGCCAAGTAGGCCCTTGGGTAGGAGGAGAGACCCAGTACTTC
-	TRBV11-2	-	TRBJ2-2	CASSAQNGELFF	TGTGCCAGCAGCGCACAAAACGGGGAGCTGTTTTTT
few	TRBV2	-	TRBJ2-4	CASNPVSGKNIQYF	TGTGCCAGCAACCCGGTTTCAGGCAAAAACATTCAGTACTTC
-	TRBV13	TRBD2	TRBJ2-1	CASSTGTSLVTDEQFF	TGTGCCAGCAGCACAGGGACTAGCCTCGTTACGGATGAGCAGTTCTTC
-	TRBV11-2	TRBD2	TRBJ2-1	CASSWGGLAGYEQFF	TGTGCCAGCAGCTGGGGGGGACTAGCGGGATATGAGCAGTTCTTC
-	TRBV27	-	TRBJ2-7	CASSLMATYEQYF	TGTGCCAGCAGTTTAATGGCCACCTACGAGCAGTACTTC
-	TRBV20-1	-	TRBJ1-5	CSALLSTGPRF	TGCAGTGCTCTTCTCAGTACAGGGCCTCGTTTT
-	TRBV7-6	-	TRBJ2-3	CASSLAGARGPDTQYF	TGTGCCAGCAGCTTAGCGGGGGCCAGGGGCCCAGATACGCAGTATTTT
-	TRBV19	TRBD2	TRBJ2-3	CASSINVWRGGPDTQYF	TGTGCCAGTAGTATAAATGTATGGCGGGGGGGGCCCGATACGCAGTATTTT
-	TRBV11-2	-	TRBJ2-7	CASSTHGGRNYEQYF	TGTGCCAGCAGCACTCACGGGGGTAGGAACTACGAGCAGTACTTC
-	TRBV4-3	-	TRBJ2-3	CASSQDRGSTDTQYF	TGCGCCAGCAGCCAAGATAGGGGTAGCACAGATACGCAGTATTTT
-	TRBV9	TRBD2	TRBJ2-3	CASSAPILAGVTDTQYF	TGTGCCAGCAGCGCGCCCATACTAGCGGGGGTTACAGATACGCAGTATTTT
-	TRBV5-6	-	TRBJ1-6	CASSLKQGPFYNSPLHF	TGTGCCAGCAGCTTGAAACAGGGCCCTTTTTATAATTCACCCCTCCACTTT